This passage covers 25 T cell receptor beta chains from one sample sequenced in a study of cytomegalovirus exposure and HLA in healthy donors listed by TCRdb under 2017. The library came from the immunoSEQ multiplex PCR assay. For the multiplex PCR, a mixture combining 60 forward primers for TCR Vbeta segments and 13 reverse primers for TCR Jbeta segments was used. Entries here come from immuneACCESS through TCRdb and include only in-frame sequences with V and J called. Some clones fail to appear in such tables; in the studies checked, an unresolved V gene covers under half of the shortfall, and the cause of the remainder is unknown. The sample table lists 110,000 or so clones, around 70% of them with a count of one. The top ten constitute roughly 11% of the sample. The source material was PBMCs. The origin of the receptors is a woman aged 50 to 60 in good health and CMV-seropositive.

This CDR3 reads CSASTGGGNQPQHF. Here the CDR3 DNA reads TGCAGCGCCTCGACAGGGGGCGGCAATCAGCCCCAGCATTTT. The V gene is TRBV29-1, the J gene TRBJ1-5, with 10 positions matching TRBD1. The germline CDR1 and CDR2 sequences are SQVTM and ANQGSEA. V was pared by 7 bases and J by 2 bases, with 5 bases of the junction left unmatched. There are 14 residues in the CDR3. The full variable domain, with the rest looked up from reference TRBV29-1 and TRBJ1-5, is SAVISQKPSRDICQRGTSLTIQCQVDSQVTMMFWYRQQPGQSLTLIATANQGSEATYESGFVIDKFPISRPNLTFSTLTVSNMSPEDSSIYLCSASTGGGNQPQHFGDGTRLSIL.

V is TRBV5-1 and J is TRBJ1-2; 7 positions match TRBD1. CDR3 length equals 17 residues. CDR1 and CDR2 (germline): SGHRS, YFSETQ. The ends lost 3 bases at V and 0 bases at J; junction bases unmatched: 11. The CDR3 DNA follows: TGCGCCAGCAGCTCGGGAACCGGGACAGCCGCTAACTATGGCTACACCTTC. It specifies CASSSGTGTAANYGYTF.

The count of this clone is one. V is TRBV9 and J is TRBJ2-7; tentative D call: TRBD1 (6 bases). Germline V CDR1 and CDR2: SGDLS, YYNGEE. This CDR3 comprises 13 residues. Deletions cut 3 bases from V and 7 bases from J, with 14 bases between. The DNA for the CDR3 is TGTGCCAGCAGCGGAGGACAGTCGGGGGAGCAGTACTTC. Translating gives CASSGGQSGEQYF.

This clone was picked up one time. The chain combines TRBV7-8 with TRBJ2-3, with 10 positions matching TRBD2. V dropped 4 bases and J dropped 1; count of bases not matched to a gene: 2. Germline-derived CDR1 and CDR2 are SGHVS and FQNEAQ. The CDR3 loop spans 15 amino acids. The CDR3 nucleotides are TGTGCCAGCAGCTGGCTAGCGGGGGGCACAGATACGCAGTATTTT. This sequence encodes CASSWLAGGTDTQYF.

CDR3 in amino acids: CASSGQGSETQYF. CDR3 bases: TGTGCCAGTAGCGGACAGGGGTCCGAGACCCAGTACTTC. This chain links TRBV19 with TRBJ2-5; 9 bases line up with TRBD1. The germline V gene has CDR1 LNHDA and CDR2 SQIVND (reference sequence). CDR3 length equals 13 residues. The trim removed 6 bases at V and 5 bases at J, leaving 4 bases unmatched.

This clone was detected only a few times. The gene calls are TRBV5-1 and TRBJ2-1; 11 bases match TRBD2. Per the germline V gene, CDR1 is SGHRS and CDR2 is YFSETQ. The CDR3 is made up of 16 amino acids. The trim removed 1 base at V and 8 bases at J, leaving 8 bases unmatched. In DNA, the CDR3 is TGCGCCAGCAGCTTGATATTAACTAGCGGGAGCTATGAGCAGTTCTTC. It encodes CASSLILTSGSYEQFF.

The CDR3 nucleotides are TGTGCCAGCAGTGACCGGACAGGGGTTTTGAGCACTGAAGCTTTCTTT. Translated: CASSDRTGVLSTEAFF. The chain uses TRBV6-1 and TRBJ1-1; TRBD1 matches at 9 bases. CDR1 is MNHNS and CDR2 is SASEGT in the germline V gene. J was trimmed by 4 bases and V by 3 bases; bases with no gene match: 9. The CDR3 contains 16 residues.

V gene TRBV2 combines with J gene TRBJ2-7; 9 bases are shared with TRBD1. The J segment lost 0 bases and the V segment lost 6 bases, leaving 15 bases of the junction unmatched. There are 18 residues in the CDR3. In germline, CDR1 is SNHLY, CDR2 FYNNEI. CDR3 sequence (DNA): TGTGCCAGCAGGGATAGGACAGGGGCGACTCATAGCTCCTACGAGCAGTACTTC. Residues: CASRDRTGATHSSYEQYF.

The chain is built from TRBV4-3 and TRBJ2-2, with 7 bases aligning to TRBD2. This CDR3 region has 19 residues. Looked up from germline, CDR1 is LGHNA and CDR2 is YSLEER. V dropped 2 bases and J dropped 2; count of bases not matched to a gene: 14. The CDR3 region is CASSQYTLRGGSNTGELFF. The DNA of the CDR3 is TGCGCCAGCAGCCAATATACCCTGCGGGGCGGGAGTAACACCGGGGAGCTGTTTTTT.

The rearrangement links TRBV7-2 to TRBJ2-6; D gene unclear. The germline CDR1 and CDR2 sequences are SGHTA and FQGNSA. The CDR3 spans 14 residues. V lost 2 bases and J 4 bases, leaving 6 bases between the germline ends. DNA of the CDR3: TGTGCCAGCAGCTTAAAAGCGGGGGCCAACGTCCTGACTTTC. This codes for CASSLKAGANVLTF.

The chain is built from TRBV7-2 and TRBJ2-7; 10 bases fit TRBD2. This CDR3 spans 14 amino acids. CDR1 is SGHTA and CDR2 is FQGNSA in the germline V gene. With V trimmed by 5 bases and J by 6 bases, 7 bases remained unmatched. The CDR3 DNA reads TGTGCCAGCAGCCCGCTAGCGGGAGTCGCCGAGCAGTACTTC. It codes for CASSPLAGVAEQYF.

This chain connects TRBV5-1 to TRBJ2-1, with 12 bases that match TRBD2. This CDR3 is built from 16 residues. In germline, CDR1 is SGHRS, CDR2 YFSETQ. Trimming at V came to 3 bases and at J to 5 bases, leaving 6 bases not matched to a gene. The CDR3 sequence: CASSSPTSGGHNEQFF. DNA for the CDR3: TGCGCCAGCAGCTCCCCGACTAGCGGGGGCCACAATGAGCAGTTCTTC.

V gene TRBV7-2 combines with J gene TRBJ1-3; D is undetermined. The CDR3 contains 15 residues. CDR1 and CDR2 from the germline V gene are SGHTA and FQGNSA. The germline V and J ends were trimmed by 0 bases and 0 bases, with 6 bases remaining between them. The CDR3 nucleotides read TGTGCCAGCAGCTTAGCACCGAGCTCTGGAAACACCATATATTTT. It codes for CASSLAPSSGNTIYF.

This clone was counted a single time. DNA of the CDR3: TGTGCCAGCAGCGCGACAGGGGAGTTACGAGAGACCCAGTACTTC. It translates to CASSATGELRETQYF. The rearrangement joins TRBV7-6 to TRBJ2-5; 8 bases fit TRBD1. V shed 5 bases and J 4 bases; nucleotides not matched to a gene: 9. The germline CDR1 and CDR2 sequences are SGHVS and FNYEAQ. CDR3 size: 15 residues.

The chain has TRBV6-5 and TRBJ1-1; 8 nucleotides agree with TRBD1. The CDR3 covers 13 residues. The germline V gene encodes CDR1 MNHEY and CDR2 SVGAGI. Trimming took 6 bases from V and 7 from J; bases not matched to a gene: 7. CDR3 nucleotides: TGTGCCAGCAGCCAGGACAGGGAAGGTGAAGCTTTCTTT. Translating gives CASSQDREGEAFF.

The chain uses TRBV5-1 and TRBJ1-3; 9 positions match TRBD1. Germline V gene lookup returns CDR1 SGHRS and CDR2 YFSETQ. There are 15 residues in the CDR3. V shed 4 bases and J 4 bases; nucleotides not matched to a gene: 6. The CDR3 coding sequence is TGCGCCAGCAGCCTACAGGGGGCAGACGGAAACACCATATATTTT. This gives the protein CASSLQGADGNTIYF.

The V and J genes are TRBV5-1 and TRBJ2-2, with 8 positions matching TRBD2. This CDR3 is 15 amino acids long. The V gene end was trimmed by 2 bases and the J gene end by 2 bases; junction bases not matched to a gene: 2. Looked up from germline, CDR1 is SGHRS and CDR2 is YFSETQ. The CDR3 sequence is CASSFGGVNTGELFF. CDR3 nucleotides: TGCGCCAGCAGCTTCGGGGGGGTTAACACCGGGGAGCTGTTTTTT.

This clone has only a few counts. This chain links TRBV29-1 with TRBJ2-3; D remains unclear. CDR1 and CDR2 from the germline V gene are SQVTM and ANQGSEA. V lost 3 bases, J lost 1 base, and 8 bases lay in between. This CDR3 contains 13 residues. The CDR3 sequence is CSVESPGTDTQYF. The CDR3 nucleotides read TGCAGCGTTGAGAGTCCCGGCACAGATACGCAGTATTTT.

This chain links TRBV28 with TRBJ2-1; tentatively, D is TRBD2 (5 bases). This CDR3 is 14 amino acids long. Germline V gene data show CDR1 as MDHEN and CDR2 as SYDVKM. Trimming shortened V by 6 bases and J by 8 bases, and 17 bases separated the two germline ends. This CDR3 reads CASSLMRLADEQFF. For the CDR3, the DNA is TGTGCCAGCAGCCTCATGAGGCTAGCTGATGAGCAGTTCTTC.

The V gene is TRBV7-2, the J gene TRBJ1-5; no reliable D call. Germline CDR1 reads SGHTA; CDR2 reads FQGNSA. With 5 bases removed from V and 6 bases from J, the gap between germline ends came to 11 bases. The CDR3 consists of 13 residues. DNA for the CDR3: TGTGCCAGCAGCGCCTACCAGGCTCAGCCCCAGCATTTT. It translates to CASSAYQAQPQHF.

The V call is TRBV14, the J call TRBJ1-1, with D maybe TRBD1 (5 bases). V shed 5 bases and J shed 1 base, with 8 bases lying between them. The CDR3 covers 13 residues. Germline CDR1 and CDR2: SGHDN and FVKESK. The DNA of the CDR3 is TGTGCCAGCAGCAGACAGCAGAACACTGAAGCTTTCTTT. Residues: CASSRQQNTEAFF.

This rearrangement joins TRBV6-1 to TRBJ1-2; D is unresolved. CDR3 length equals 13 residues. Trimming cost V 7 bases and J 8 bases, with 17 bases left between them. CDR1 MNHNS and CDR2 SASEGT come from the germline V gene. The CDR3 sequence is CASTGEGVGGYTF. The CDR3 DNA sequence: TGTGCCAGCACCGGAGAGGGTGTAGGCGGCTACACCTTC.

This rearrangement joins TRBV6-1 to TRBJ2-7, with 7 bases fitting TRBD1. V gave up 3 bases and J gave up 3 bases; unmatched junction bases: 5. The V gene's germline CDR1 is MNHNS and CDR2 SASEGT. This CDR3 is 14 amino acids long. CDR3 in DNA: TGTGCCAGCAGTGACAAGGGGGCGGACTACGAGCAGTACTTC. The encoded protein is CASSDKGADYEQYF.

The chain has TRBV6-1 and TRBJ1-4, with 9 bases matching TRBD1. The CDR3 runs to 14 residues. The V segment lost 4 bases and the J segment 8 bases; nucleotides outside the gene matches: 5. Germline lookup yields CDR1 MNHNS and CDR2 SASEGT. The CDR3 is CASSGPGTGEKLFF. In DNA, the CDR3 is TGTGCCAGCAGTGGGCCCGGGACAGGGGAAAAACTGTTTTTT.

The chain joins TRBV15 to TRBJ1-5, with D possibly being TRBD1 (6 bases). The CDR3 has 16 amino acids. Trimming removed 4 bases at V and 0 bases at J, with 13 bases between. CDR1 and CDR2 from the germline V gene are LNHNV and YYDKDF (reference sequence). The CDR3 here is CATSTGTGSSNQPQHF. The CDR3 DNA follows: TGTGCCACCAGCACTGGAACAGGGAGTAGCAATCAGCCCCAGCATTTT.